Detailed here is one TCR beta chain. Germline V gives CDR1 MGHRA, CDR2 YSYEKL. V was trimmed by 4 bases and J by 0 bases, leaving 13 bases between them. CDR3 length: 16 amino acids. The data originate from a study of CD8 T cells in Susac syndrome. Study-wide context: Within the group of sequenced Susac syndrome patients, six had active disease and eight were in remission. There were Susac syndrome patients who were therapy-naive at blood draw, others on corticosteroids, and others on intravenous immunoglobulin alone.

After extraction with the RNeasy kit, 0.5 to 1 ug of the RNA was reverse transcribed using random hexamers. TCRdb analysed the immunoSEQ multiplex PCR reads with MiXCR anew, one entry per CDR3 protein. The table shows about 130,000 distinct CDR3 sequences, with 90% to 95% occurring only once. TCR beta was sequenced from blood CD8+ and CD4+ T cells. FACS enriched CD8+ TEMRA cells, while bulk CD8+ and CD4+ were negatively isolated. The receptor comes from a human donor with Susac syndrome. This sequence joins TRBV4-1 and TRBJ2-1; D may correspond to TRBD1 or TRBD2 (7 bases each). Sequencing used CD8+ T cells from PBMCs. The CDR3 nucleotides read TGCGCCAGCAGCCGACAGCGGGACAGCTCCTACAATGAGCAGTTCTTC. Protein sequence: CASSRQRDSSYNEQFF.